Below are 5 T cell receptor beta chains sequenced from a single sample in a study of blood T cell repertoires in COVID-19. Clones were sequenced by immunoSEQ multiplex PCR, and TCRdb holds only the in-frame ones, with some missing. The data show over 300,000 clones, with roughly 82% seen just once and about 1.6% held by the top ten. The sample taken for sequencing was peripheral blood. The receptor set was obtained from a woman in her 50s with acute or convalescent COVID-19.

In its sample, this clone was seen a few times. This chain links TRBV2 with TRBJ1-5, with TRBD1 matching 7 bases. Germline CDR1 reads SNHLY; CDR2 reads FYNNEI. The CDR3 is 14 residues long. The ends lost 8 bases at V and 0 bases at J; junction bases unmatched: 4. CDR3 amino acids: CASGAGGSNQPQHF. CDR3 sequence (DNA): TGTGCCAGCGGAGCAGGGGGTAGCAATCAGCCCCAGCATTTT.

The rearrangement joins TRBV4-3 to TRBJ2-1; 9 bases align to TRBD2. Germline CDR1 reads LGHNA; CDR2 reads YSLEER. With V trimmed by 2 bases and J by 4 bases, 12 bases remained unmatched. This CDR3 contains 18 residues. The CDR3 DNA reads TGCGCCAGCAGCCAAATCTATGGGACTCTAGCGGGGTACAATGAGCAGTTCTTC. This translates into CASSQIYGTLAGYNEQFF.

The J gene is TRBJ1-1, the V gene TRBV11-1, with 7 nucleotides matching TRBD1. V lost 3 bases, J lost 4 bases, and 5 bases stayed unmatched. The CDR3 runs to 14 residues. Germline lookup yields CDR1 SGHAT and CDR2 FQDESV (reference sequence). The CDR3 region has the DNA TGTGCCAGCAGCTTCAATTCAGGGGGCACTGAAGCTTTCTTT. Amino acids: CASSFNSGGTEAFF.

The chain combines TRBV5-1 with TRBJ2-3, with 7 bases aligning to TRBD2. Germline V gives CDR1 SGHRS, CDR2 YFSETQ. This CDR3 has 14 residues. Unmatched junction bases numbered 6, after V lost 4 bases and J lost 4 bases. Written as DNA, the CDR3 is TGCGCCAGCAGCGGGGGGACTACTGCAGATACGCAGTATTTT. Translation gives CASSGGTTADTQYF.

This chain connects TRBV28 to TRBJ1-1; D might be TRBD1 (6 bases). Trimming removed 3 bases from V and 5 bases from J, with 13 bases in between. The germline CDR1 and CDR2 sequences are MDHEN and SYDVKM. This CDR3 spans 14 amino acids. This CDR3 is CASSFGGVRTEAFF. CDR3 nucleotide sequence: TGTGCCAGCAGTTTTGGGGGCGTCCGGACTGAAGCTTTCTTT. Together with reference TRBV28 and TRBJ1-1, the CDR3 gives the full variable domain: DVKVTQSSRYLVKRTGEKVFLECVQDMDHENMFWYRQDPGLGLRLIYFSYDVKMKEKGDIPEGYSVSREKKERFSLILESASTNQTSMYLCASSFGGVRTEAFFGQGTRLTVV.